Listed below are T cell receptor beta chains from one sample, sequenced in a study of blood T cell repertoires in COVID-19. This table comes from immunoSEQ multiplex PCR, and its TCRdb copy is limited to in-frame clones, with some not included. The table shows hundreds of thousands of clones, with 85% to 90% occurring only once. Sequenced: peripheral blood. The receptors come from a man aged 45 to 65 with COVID-19, enrolled during active disease. CDR3s include the opening cysteine and the closing phenylalanine or tryptophan. D genes are given only for firm matches. Rows may omit the clone size; those that give it use once, few, many or a size class.

clone_size j_call cdr3_length d_call v_call cdr3_nt cdr3_aa
. TRBJ1-1 14 TRBD1 TRBV5-4 TGTGCCAGCAGCTTGGGGACAGGGATCACTGAAGCTTTCTTT CASSLGTGITEAFF
many TRBJ1-5 15 . TRBV18 TGTGCCAGCTCACCAGAGAACCTGTTGAATCAGCCCCAGCATTTT CASSPENLLNQPQHF
. TRBJ1-1 15 . TRBV5-1 TGCGCCAGCAGCTTGGCGGCTGTGGAGGGCACTGAAGCTTTCTTT CASSLAAVEGTEAFF
. TRBJ2-2 16 . TRBV7-9 TGTGCCAGCAGCTTAGCGCTCCCTAGCAGGAGCGGGGAGCTGTTTTTT CASSLALPSRSGELFF
. TRBJ2-7 13 . TRBV5-4 TGTGCCAGCAGCACCACAGGGCCCGCCGAGCAGTACTTC CASSTTGPAEQYF
. TRBJ1-1 14 . TRBV4-1 TGCGCCAGCAGCCAAGGCCGGGGGAGGACTGAAGCTTTCTTT CASSQGRGRTEAFF
. TRBJ2-3 16 . TRBV10-3 TGTGCCATCAGGTGGAGATATCACATTGACACAGATACGCAGTATTTT CAIRWRYHIDTDTQYF
. TRBJ2-2 18 TRBD2 TRBV15 TGTGCCACCAGCATTCTGGGACTAGCGGGAGGCAACACCGGGGAGCTGTTTTTT CATSILGLAGGNTGELFF
once TRBJ2-2 14 . TRBV18 TGTGCCAGCTCAGCGACGGGGAACACCGGGGAGCTGTTTTTT CASSATGNTGELFF
. TRBJ1-5 16 TRBD1 TRBV19 TGTGCCAGTAGTATGTCTACAGGGGGCTCAGGGCAGCCCCAGCATTTT CASSMSTGGSGQPQHF
once TRBJ2-2 15 TRBD1 TRBV27 TGTGCCAGCAGTAGACAGGGGACGAACACCGGGGAGCTGTTTTTT CASSRQGTNTGELFF
. TRBJ1-1 17 . TRBV18 TGTGCCAGCTCACCATTAAACGTACAGGGCATGAACACTGAAGCTTTCTTT CASSPLNVQGMNTEAFF
. TRBJ2-2 16 TRBD1 TRBV19 TGTGCCAGTAGTACCCGACAGGGGGCGTCCACCGGGGAGCTGTTTTTT CASSTRQGASTGELFF
. TRBJ2-5 17 TRBD1 TRBV10-2 TGCGCCAGCATTCCGGGACAGGGGACCGGATGGGGAGAGACCCAGTACTTC CASIPGQGTGWGETQYF
. TRBJ2-1 14 TRBD1 TRBV7-8 TGTGCCAGCAGCCCTGGACAGGGGAGCAATGAGCAGTTCTTC CASSPGQGSNEQFF
. TRBJ1-2 14 TRBD1 TRBV7-2 TGTGCCAGCAGCAGACAGGGGGCGATGGGAGGCTACACCTTC CASSRQGAMGGYTF
. TRBJ1-4 12 . TRBV3-1/TRBV3-2 TGTGCCAGCAATGGCAGGGGTGAAAAACTGTTTTTT CASNGRGEKLFF
. TRBJ2-3 15 . TRBV19 TGTGCCAGTAGTATGGACACAACTAGCACAGATACGCAGTATTTT CASSMDTTSTDTQYF
once TRBJ1-2 16 TRBD1 TRBV7-8 TGTGCCAGCAGCTTAGCCTCCGGGACAGGGGACTATGGCTACACCTTC CASSLASGTGDYGYTF
. TRBJ2-1 15 TRBD2 TRBV25-1 TGTGCCAGCAGTGACCCGGGACTAGGGAGGGATGAGCAGTTCTTC CASSDPGLGRDEQFF
. TRBJ1-2 12 TRBD1 TRBV29-1 TGCAGCGTTCGGGGACAGGGTTATGGCTACACCTTC CSVRGQGYGYTF
. TRBJ2-3 14 TRBD2 TRBV5-8 TGTGCCAGCAGCACTAGCGGGGGTCCAGATACGCAGTATTTT CASSTSGGPDTQYF
once TRBJ2-1 17 TRBD2 TRBV7-8 TGTGCCAGCAGCTGGGTTTTAGGACTAGCGGCCTACAATGAGCAGTTCTTC CASSWVLGLAAYNEQFF
. TRBJ2-3 16 . TRBV21-1 TGTGCCAGCACTTCTAGGAGGGAGTGGGTACGAGATACGCAGTATTTT CASTSRREWVRDTQYF
. TRBJ2-7 14 TRBD2 TRBV5-1 TGCGCCAGCAGCTTGGGGAGCGGGAATTACGAGCAGTACTTC CASSLGSGNYEQYF
. TRBJ2-1 18 TRBD2 TRBV18 TGTGCCAGCTCACCCGATATGACTAGCGGGAGCTTCTACAATGAGCAGTTCTTC CASSPDMTSGSFYNEQFF
. TRBJ1-2 14 TRBD1 TRBV3-1/TRBV3-2 TGTGCCAGCAGCCAAGGGACAGGGACCTATGGCTACACCTTC CASSQGTGTYGYTF
. TRBJ2-2 16 TRBD1 TRBV19 TGTGCCAGTAGTATGGGACAGGGGGTTTCGACCGGGGAGCTGTTTTTT CASSMGQGVSTGELFF
few TRBJ2-7 12 . TRBV27 TGTGCCAGCAGTCCCTTGAGTGGCGAGCAGTACTTC CASSPLSGEQYF
. TRBJ2-5 17 TRBD2 TRBV5-1 TGCGCCAGCAGCTTGGAGACTAGCGGGGGCTGGAGGGAGACCCAGTACTTC CASSLETSGGWRETQYF
. TRBJ2-7 14 . TRBV6-5 TGTGCCAGCAGTTACTCGTGGACTACCTACGAGCAGTACTTC CASSYSWTTYEQYF
. TRBJ2-1 16 . TRBV11-2 TGTGCCAGCAGCTTAGATCCTTGGACGGGACAAAGTAGGCAGTTCTTC CASSLDPWTGQSRQFF
. TRBJ1-5 16 TRBD1 TRBV28 TGTGCCAGCAGTTTCGTCCCCGGACAGGGCAATCAGCCCCAGCATTTT CASSFVPGQGNQPQHF
once TRBJ1-3 17 TRBD1 TRBV4-3 TGCGCCAGCAGCCCTCACGGGACAGGGAACTCTGGAAACACCATATATTTT CASSPHGTGNSGNTIYF
. TRBJ1-5 14 . TRBV19 TGTGCCAGTAGTATAGGACAGTACAATCAGCCCCAGCATTTT CASSIGQYNQPQHF
. TRBJ1-2 14 . TRBV3-1/TRBV3-2 TGTGCCAGCAGCCAACGGGGAGCTAACTATGGCTACACCTTC CASSQRGANYGYTF
. TRBJ1-4 15 . TRBV5-5 TGTGCCAGCAACCTTAAAGGGGTAACTAATGAAAAACTGTTTTTT CASNLKGVTNEKLFF
. TRBJ2-1 13 . TRBV6-2/TRBV6-3 TGTGCCAGCAGTTCCCGAAACATCAATGAGCAGTTCTTC CASSSRNINEQFF
. TRBJ2-7 10 . TRBV6-5 TGTGCCAGCAGAGCTTACGAGCAGTACTTC CASRAYEQYF
. TRBJ2-1 14 TRBD2 TRBV4-1 TGCGCCAGCAGCCGCGGACTAGCGGGCGTCGAGCAGTTCTTC CASSRGLAGVEQFF
. TRBJ1-2 12 . TRBV2 TGTGCCAGCAGGGACACGAACTATGGCTACACCTTC CASRDTNYGYTF
. TRBJ1-6 17 . TRBV4-1 TGCGCCAGCAGCCAAGTCGATCTACGCTCCTATAATTCACCCCTCCACTTT CASSQVDLRSYNSPLHF
. TRBJ2-3 15 . TRBV3-1/TRBV3-2 TGTGCCAGCAGCCAGATGACGGGGGGCGAAGATACGCAGTATTTT CASSQMTGGEDTQYF
. TRBJ1-5 14 . TRBV19 TGTGCCAGTAGTACAGGTGCTGCCAATCAGCCCCAGCATTTT CASSTGAANQPQHF
. TRBJ1-2 12 . TRBV7-8 TGTGCCAGCAGCTTTTCGGGAGATGGCTACACCTTC CASSFSGDGYTF